Below are 25 T cell receptor beta chains sequenced from a single sample in a study of CD8 T cells in Susac syndrome. Random hexamers primed reverse transcription of about 0.5 to 1 ug RNA. TCRdb processed the immunoSEQ multiplex PCR reads anew with MiXCR; each CDR3 protein has one entry. The top ten clones hold roughly 0.13% of a sample with around 130,000 distinct CDR3 sequences, nearly 96% of them seen once. Sequencing was performed on CD4+ T cells from PBMCs. These TCRs come from a human donor with Susac syndrome.

The chain has TRBV20-1 and TRBJ2-1; D remains ambiguous. V was clipped by 5 bases and J by 4 bases, with 12 bases between them. Germline V lookup: CDR1 DFQATT, CDR2 SNEGSKA (reference sequence). The CDR3 is 13 residues long. The CDR3 nucleotides read TGCAGTGCTGAAACGACGGTTTACAATGAGCAGTTCTTC. As protein: CSAETTVYNEQFF.

V usage is TRBV30 and J usage is TRBJ2-2; D remains unclear. Germline-derived CDR1 and CDR2 are GTSNPN and SVGIG (reference sequence). The ends were cut back, 5 bases at V and 6 bases at J, with 10 bases in the middle. This CDR3 spans 12 amino acids. This chain's CDR3 is CAWWRWSGELFF. The CDR3 coding sequence is TGTGCCTGGTGGCGGTGGTCCGGGGAGCTGTTTTTT.

The gene calls are TRBV28 and TRBJ1-1; D is unresolved. Deletions cut 6 bases from V and 1 base from J, with 15 bases between. The CDR3 is 15 residues long. Germline-derived CDR1 and CDR2 are MDHEN and SYDVKM. The CDR3 DNA reads as TGTGCCAGCAGCTCCCCGCGGGGAGGGAACACTGAAGCTTTCTTT. Its translation: CASSSPRGGNTEAFF.

This clonotype occurred a few times. This chain connects TRBV5-8 to TRBJ2-2, with 8 bases that match TRBD1. J lost 3 bases, V lost 3 bases, and 10 bases had no gene match. The CDR3 has 17 amino acids. Germline CDR1 SGHTS, CDR2 YDEGEE. DNA for the CDR3: TGTGCCAGCAGCTCCCAGGGGGCGATTATTGACACCGGGGAGCTGTTTTTT. Amino acids: CASSSQGAIIDTGELFF.

The chain employs TRBV20-1 and TRBJ2-1; D perhaps matches TRBD2 (6 bases). The CDR3 covers 13 residues. The V end was cut by 2 bases, the J end by 4 bases, with 9 bases between. Per germline, CDR1 DFQATT and CDR2 SNEGSKA (reference sequence). In DNA form, the CDR3 reads TGCAGTGCTAGACGGGGGAATTACAATGAGCAGTTCTTC. Its protein product is CSARRGNYNEQFF.

V is TRBV7-9 and J is TRBJ2-6; no definite D call. The length of the CDR3 is 13 residues. V was clipped by 4 bases and J by 2 bases, with 3 bases between them. The germline V gene encodes CDR1 SEHNR and CDR2 FQNEAQ (reference sequence). Here the CDR3 reads CASSYAGANVLTF. The CDR3 DNA follows: TGTGCCAGCAGCTACGCTGGGGCCAACGTCCTGACTTTC. Full variable domain (missing parts from reference TRBV7-9 and TRBJ2-6): DTGVSQNPRHKITKRGQNVTFRCDPISEHNRLYWYRQTLGQGPEFLTYFQNEAQLEKSRLLSDRFSAERPKGSFSTLEIQRTEQGDSAMYLCASSYAGANVLTFGAGSRLTVL.

J is TRBJ2-7 and V is TRBV20-1, with D perhaps given as TRBD1 or TRBD2 (6 bases each). Trimming left V 1 base short and J 2 bases short, with 12 bases between. The CDR3 totals 14 residues. Looked up from germline, CDR1 is DFQATT and CDR2 is SNEGSKA (reference sequence). The CDR3 here is CSARALRGPYEQYF. CDR3 nucleotides: TGCAGTGCTAGAGCTCTACGGGGGCCCTACGAGCAGTACTTC.

The chain recombines TRBV12-3 or TRBV12-4 with TRBJ1-5; tentative D call: TRBD1 (6 bases). Trimming stripped 6 bases from V and 0 bases from J, with 21 bases between. The CDR3 has 18 residues. CDR3 sequence (DNA): TGTGCCAGCAGGCGACTCGGACGGGGGCTCGATAGCAATCAGCCCCAGCATTTT. Its translation: CASRRLGRGLDSNQPQHF.

V is TRBV5-1 and J is TRBJ1-2; 8 bases align to TRBD1. J lost 3 bases, V lost 2 bases, and 9 bases had no gene match. This CDR3 is 16 amino acids long. The germline V gene encodes CDR1 SGHRS and CDR2 YFSETQ. The chain's CDR3 is CASSFSPGGEDYGYTF. CDR3 bases: TGCGCCAGCAGCTTCTCCCCAGGGGGCGAGGACTATGGCTACACCTTC.

This clonotype was counted only a few times. The V gene is TRBV18, the J gene TRBJ2-5; D is undetermined. The CDR3 covers 13 residues. Germline assignment: CDR1 KGHSH and CDR2 LQKENI. V dropped 0 bases and J dropped 1 base, with 3 bases sitting between them. The CDR3 coding sequence is TGTGCCAGCTCACCACCGGGCCAAGAGACCCAGTACTTC. Protein sequence: CASSPPGQETQYF.

The V gene is TRBV20-1, the J gene TRBJ1-1; no clear D gene. Trimming stripped 3 bases from V and 0 bases from J, with 8 bases between. Germline CDR1 reads DFQATT; CDR2 reads SNEGSKA (reference sequence). The CDR3 is 13 residues long. In DNA form, the CDR3 reads TGCAGTGCTAGCGGGCGGATGAACACTGAAGCTTTCTTT. It codes for CSASGRMNTEAFF.

This clonotype was recorded only once. V and J are TRBV20-1 and TRBJ2-5; a weak D match, TRBD2 (6 bases). Looked up from germline, CDR1 is DFQATT and CDR2 is SNEGSKA (reference sequence). Trimming removed 6 bases from V and 5 bases from J, with 13 bases in between. This CDR3 region has 12 residues. CDR3 sequence: CSARSGGETQYF. The CDR3 bases are TGCAGTGCCAGGTCCGGGGGTGAGACCCAGTACTTC.

The genes are TRBV5-1 and TRBJ2-7, with TRBD2 matching over 10 bases. Germline V gives CDR1 SGHRS, CDR2 YFSETQ. Germline trimming cut 5 bases from V and 1 base from J; bases unmatched to any gene: 6. This CDR3 has 15 residues. This chain's CDR3 is CASSPRTSGSYEQYF. CDR3 coding DNA: TGCGCCAGCAGTCCCCGGACTAGCGGTTCCTACGAGCAGTACTTC. The full variable domain, rest sourced from reference TRBV5-1 and TRBJ2-7, is KAGVTQTPRYLIKTRGQQVTLSCSPISGHRSVSWYQQTPGQGLQFLFEYFSETQRNKGNFPGRFSGRQFSNSRSEMNVSTLELGDSALYLCASSPRTSGSYEQYFGPGTRLTVT.

This chain joins TRBV30 and TRBJ1-4; tentatively, D is TRBD1 (6 bases). Trimming took 2 bases from V and 8 from J, leaving 12 bases between them. This CDR3 has 13 amino acids. CDR1 and CDR2 (germline): GTSNPN, SVGIG (reference sequence). Written as DNA, the CDR3 is TGTGCCTGGAGTCGGGGGGCCAAGGAAAAACTGTTTTTT. The encoded protein is CAWSRGAKEKLFF.

This rearrangement joins TRBV4-1 to TRBJ2-7; 14 positions agree with TRBD2. V lost 0 bases to trimming and J lost 2 bases; unmatched junction nucleotides: 6. The germline gives CDR1 MGHRA, CDR2 YSYEKL. CDR3 length: 18 residues. CDR3 in amino acids: CASSQEPGLAGATYEQYF. The CDR3 bases are TGCGCCAGCAGCCAAGAACCGGGACTAGCGGGAGCGACCTACGAGCAGTACTTC.

This clonotype was detected once. The chain has TRBV30 and TRBJ1-5; D not resolved. This CDR3 has 13 amino acids. Germline lookup yields CDR1 GTSNPN and CDR2 SVGIG (reference sequence). V was shortened by 1 base and J by 6 bases, with 10 bases between the two germline ends. CDR3 amino acids: CAWSGRDSQPQHF. In DNA, the CDR3 is TGTGCCTGGAGTGGGAGGGATAGTCAGCCCCAGCATTTT.

V usage is TRBV9 and J usage is TRBJ1-2, with D unresolved. V dropped 0 bases and J dropped 4 bases, with 10 bases sitting between them. Looked up from germline, CDR1 is SGDLS and CDR2 is YYNGEE. The CDR3 length is 14 residues. The CDR3 DNA follows: TGTGCCAGCAGCGTAGACACTCTCCCCTATGGCTACACCTTC. It codes for CASSVDTLPYGYTF.

A single count supports this clonotype. The chain uses TRBV28 and TRBJ1-4; the D is unclear. Trimming took off 6 bases at V and 0 bases at J, with 8 bases between the two ends. The CDR3 is 14 residues long. CDR1 is MDHEN, CDR2 SYDVKM, per germline. The CDR3: CASSFSATNEKLFF. As DNA, the CDR3 is TGTGCCAGCAGCTTCAGTGCAACTAATGAAAAACTGTTTTTT.

This chain uses TRBV5-1 with TRBJ2-3; D gene uncertain. This CDR3 comprises 13 residues. Trimming shortened V by 4 bases and J by 1 base, and 7 bases separated the two germline ends. Germline V gives CDR1 SGHRS, CDR2 YFSETQ. This CDR3 is CASSLPRTDTQYF. The CDR3 DNA is TGCGCCAGCAGCCTTCCTCGCACAGATACGCAGTATTTT. Full variable domain (rest looked up from reference TRBV5-1 and TRBJ2-3): KAGVTQTPRYLIKTRGQQVTLSCSPISGHRSVSWYQQTPGQGLQFLFEYFSETQRNKGNFPGRFSGRQFSNSRSEMNVSTLELGDSALYLCASSLPRTDTQYFGPGTRLTVL.

This chain connects TRBV10-3 to TRBJ1-1, with TRBD1 matching over 7 bases. The V gene end was trimmed by 7 bases and the J gene end by 0 bases; junction bases not matched to a gene: 2. CDR1 is ENHRY, CDR2 SYGVKD, per germline. The CDR3 runs 13 residues. This CDR3 reads CAITGQVNTEAFF. CDR3 in DNA: TGTGCCATCACCGGACAGGTGAACACTGAAGCTTTCTTT.

The V call is TRBV2, the J call TRBJ2-7; 7 positions match TRBD1. J lost 4 bases, V lost 3 bases, and 12 bases had no gene match. This CDR3 comprises 16 residues. Per the germline V gene, CDR1 is SNHLY and CDR2 is FYNNEI. CDR3 amino acids: CASSDLQGSVGYEQYF. CDR3 DNA: TGTGCCAGCAGTGATCTACAGGGGTCCGTGGGGTACGAGCAGTACTTC.

The rearrangement links TRBV9 to TRBJ1-3, with unresolved D. Trimming removed 0 bases at V and 0 bases at J, with 10 bases between. The CDR3 is 16 residues long. Germline CDR1 and CDR2: SGDLS and YYNGEE. This CDR3 is CASSVVEGSSGNTIYF. CDR3 nucleotides: TGTGCCAGCAGCGTAGTAGAGGGAAGCTCTGGAAACACCATATATTTT.

Comment on this clonotype: Relative to the germline gene, one junction end is altered; a read error may explain this. The V call is TRBV5-1, the J call TRBJ1-1; D is unclear. Germline-derived CDR1 and CDR2 are SGHRS and YFSETQ. The CDR3 has 15 amino acids. The CDR3 DNA follows: TGCGCCAGCAGGTTGGAAGGGAGACTGAGCACTGAAGCTTTCTTT. Translation: CASRLEGRLSTEAFF.

This clonotype was detected once. CDR3 in amino acids: CAWSFQSDTQYF. DNA of the CDR3: TGTGCCTGGAGTTTCCAGTCAGATACGCAGTATTTT. The J gene is TRBJ2-3, the V gene TRBV30; D is ambiguous. The germline V gene encodes CDR1 GTSNPN and CDR2 SVGIG (reference sequence). With 2 bases removed from V and 4 bases from J, the gap between germline ends came to 7 bases. This CDR3 is 12 amino acids long.

Only one count was recorded for this clonotype. V and J are TRBV20-1 and TRBJ2-7; a weak D match, TRBD1 (7 bases). From germline, CDR1 is DFQATT and CDR2 SNEGSKA (reference sequence). The CDR3 runs to 14 residues. The V gene lost 7 bases and the J gene lost 2 bases, with 18 bases spanning the gap. The CDR3, as DNA: TGCAGTGTTTCTTCGGGGGACAGACCCTACGAGCAGTACTTC. It translates to CSVSSGDRPYEQYF.